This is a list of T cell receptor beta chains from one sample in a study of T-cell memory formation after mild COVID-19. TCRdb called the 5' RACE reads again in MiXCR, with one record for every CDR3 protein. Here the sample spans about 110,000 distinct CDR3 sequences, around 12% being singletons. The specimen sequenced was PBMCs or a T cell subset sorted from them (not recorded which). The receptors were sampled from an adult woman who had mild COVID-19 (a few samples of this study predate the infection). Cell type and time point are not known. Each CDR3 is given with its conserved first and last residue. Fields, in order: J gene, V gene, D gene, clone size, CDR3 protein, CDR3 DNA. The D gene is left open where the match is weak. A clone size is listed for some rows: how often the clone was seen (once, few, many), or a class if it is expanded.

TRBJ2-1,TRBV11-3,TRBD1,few,CASSPGQVGNNEQFF,TGTGCCAGCAGCCCGGGACAGGTAGGGAACAATGAGCAGTTCTTC
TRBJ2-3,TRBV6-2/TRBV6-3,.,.,CASSHGADTQYF,TGTGCCAGCAGCCACGGGGCAGATACGCAGTATTTT
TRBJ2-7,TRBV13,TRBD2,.,CASSLVAGFDEQYF,TGTGCCAGCAGCTTAGTAGCGGGATTCGACGAGCAGTACTTC
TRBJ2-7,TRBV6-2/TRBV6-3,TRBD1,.,CASRDRVFDEQYF,TGTGCCAGCCGGGACAGGGTTTTCGATGAGCAGTACTTC
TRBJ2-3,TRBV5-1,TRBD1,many,CASSEPPGQVFSDTQYF,TGCGCCAGCAGCGAACCACCGGGACAGGTTTTTTCAGATACGCAGTATTTT
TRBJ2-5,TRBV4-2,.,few,CASSQGTLRQETQYF,TGTGCCAGCAGCCAAGGAACCCTCAGGCAAGAGACCCAGTACTTC
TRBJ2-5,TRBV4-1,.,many,CASSQVLGNQETQYF,TGCGCCAGCAGCCAAGTTCTGGGGAACCAAGAGACCCAGTACTTC
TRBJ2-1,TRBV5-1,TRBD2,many,CASSLGGTSGGPYNEQFF,TGCGCCAGCAGCTTGGGGGGGACTAGCGGGGGCCCCTACAATGAGCAGTTCTTC
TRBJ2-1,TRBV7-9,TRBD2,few,CASRIAGGEQFF,TGTGCCAGCAGAATAGCGGGAGGTGAGCAGTTCTTC
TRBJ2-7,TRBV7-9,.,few,CASSLVGGREYEQYF,TGTGCCAGCAGCTTAGTAGGTGGCAGGGAGTACGAGCAGTACTTC
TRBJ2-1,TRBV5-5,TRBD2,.,CASSPGASGGTYNEQFF,TGTGCCAGCAGCCCGGGAGCTAGCGGGGGGACCTACAATGAGCAGTTCTTC
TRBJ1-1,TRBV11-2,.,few,CASTLMNTEAFF,TGTGCCAGCACCCTAATGAACACTGAAGCTTTCTTT
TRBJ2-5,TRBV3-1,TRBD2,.,CASSQEAAGGPGETQYF,TGTGCCAGCAGCCAAGAGGCGGCGGGGGGGCCGGGAGAGACCCAGTACTTC
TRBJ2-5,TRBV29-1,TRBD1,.,CSGTGQGAGETQYF,TGCAGCGGGACCGGACAGGGGGCAGGAGAGACCCAGTACTTC
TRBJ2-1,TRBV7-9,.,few,CASSLGRQYNEQFF,TGTGCCAGCAGCTTAGGTCGGCAGTACAATGAGCAGTTCTTC
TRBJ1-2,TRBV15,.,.,CATSSLNYGYTF,TGTGCCACCAGCAGCCTTAACTATGGCTACACCTTC
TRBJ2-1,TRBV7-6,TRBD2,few,CASSSPVGRGGLSYNEQFF,TGTGCCAGCAGCTCCCCGGTGGGGCGGGGGGGCCTCTCCTACAATGAGCAGTTCTTC
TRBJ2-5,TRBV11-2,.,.,CASSPPQYF,TGTGCCAGCAGCCCGCCTCAGTACTTC
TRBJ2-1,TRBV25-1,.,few,CASSDFEAGLTYNEQFF,TGTGCCAGCAGTGACTTTGAGGCGGGATTAACCTACAATGAGCAGTTCTTC
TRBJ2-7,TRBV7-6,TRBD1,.,CASSSRIGQGRYEQYF,TGTGCCAGCAGCTCCCGGATTGGACAGGGGAGGTACGAGCAGTACTTC
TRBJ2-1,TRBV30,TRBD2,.,CAWSVLGLAGGAYNEQFF,TGTGCCTGGAGTGTATTAGGACTAGCGGGAGGGGCCTACAATGAGCAGTTCTTC
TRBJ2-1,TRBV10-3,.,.,CAISDPSGATGYNEQFF,TGTGCCATCAGTGACCCAAGTGGGGCTACGGGATACAATGAGCAGTTCTTC
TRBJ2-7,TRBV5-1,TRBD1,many,CASSSQQISGTGYEQYF,TGCGCCAGCAGCTCGCAACAGATCTCCGGGACAGGCTACGAGCAGTACTTC
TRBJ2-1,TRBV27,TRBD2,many,CASSHLGREGYNEQFF,TGTGCCAGCAGCCATCTCGGTCGGGAGGGGTACAATGAGCAGTTCTTC
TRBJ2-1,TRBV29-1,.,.,CSVVPPQSSSYNEQFF,TGCAGCGTTGTACCCCCACAGTCGAGCTCCTACAATGAGCAGTTCTTC
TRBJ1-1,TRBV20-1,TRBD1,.,CSALDRVSAFF,TGCAGTGCCCTGGACAGGGTGTCAGCTTTCTTT
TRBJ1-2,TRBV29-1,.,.,CSVEGDRGYTF,TGCAGCGTCGAGGGGGATCGCGGCTACACCTTC
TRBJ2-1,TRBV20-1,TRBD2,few,CSARPRASGILDEQFF,TGCAGTGCCCGACCCAGAGCTAGCGGGATATTGGATGAGCAGTTCTTC
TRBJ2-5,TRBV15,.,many,CATSRSRALQETQYF,TGTGCCACCAGCAGAAGCCGGGCGCTGCAAGAGACCCAGTACTTC
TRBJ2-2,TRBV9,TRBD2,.,CASSPLAGGYTGELFF,TGTGCCAGCAGCCCTCTAGCGGGAGGGTACACCGGGGAGCTGTTTTTT
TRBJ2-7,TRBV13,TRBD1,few,CASSFQGERNYEQYF,TGTGCCAGCAGCTTTCAGGGGGAGAGAAATTACGAGCAGTACTTC
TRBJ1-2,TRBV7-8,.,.,CASSLAQLGDPTHYGYTF,TGTGCCAGCAGCTTAGCGCAATTGGGGGACCCAACTCACTATGGCTACACCTTC
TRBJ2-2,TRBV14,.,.,CASSQVSVTGELFF,TGTGCCAGCAGCCAAGTTTCCGTGACCGGGGAGCTGTTTTTT
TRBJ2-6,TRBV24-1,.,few,CATSGWGQESSGANVLTF,TGTGCCACCAGTGGGTGGGGACAAGAGAGCTCTGGGGCCAACGTCCTGACTTTC
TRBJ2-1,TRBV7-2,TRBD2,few,CASSKTSGGANEQFF,TGTGCCAGCAGCAAGACTAGCGGGGGGGCAAATGAGCAGTTCTTC